Reported below is one T cell receptor beta chain. No antigen is known for it. TCRdb redid the calling of the RT-PCR reads with MiXCR, one entry per CDR3 protein. The sample yields 530,000 or so distinct CDR3 sequences, approximately 14% seen once. This specimen comes from a study of response to subunit inactivated influenza vaccine. Study findings and constraints: Authors suggested few new T cells are recruited by each seasonal influenza vaccination.

The junction had 4 bases not matched to a gene; V was cut back by 4 bases and J by 3 bases. The CDR3 covers 15 residues. The germline V gene encodes CDR1 SGHAT and CDR2 FQDESV (reference sequence). The source of this sequence is a man aged 50 to 60 who received an inactivated influenza vaccine. The specimen was PBMCs from blood, collected 11 to 12 days after vaccination. The chain employs TRBV11-1 and TRBJ2-5; TRBD1 matches 11 bases. CDR3 sequence reads: CASSSGDRGKETQYF. CDR3 nucleotides: TGTGCCAGCAGCTCTGGGGACAGGGGGAAAGAGACCCAGTACTTC.